This T cell receptor (beta chain) was retrieved from a study of cytomegalovirus exposure and HLA in healthy donors. Primers for the PCR totalled 60 Vbeta and 13 Jbeta. Some clones are missing from TCRdb's copy, which holds only in-frame ones; the method was immunoSEQ multiplex PCR. The sample lists approximately 160,000 clones, roughly three quarters seen once, with approximately 7% in the top ten. Details on this clone: Antigen specificity is unknown.

General study points: Versus the approximately 700-donor mean, an Asian-associated ancestry cluster reportedly showed fewer N-insertions in a later analysis.

Input material: PBMCs. The sequence was collected from a male donor in good health and CMV-seropositive.

In nucleotides, the CDR3 is TGTGCCAGCAGCTTGGACAGCCCAGATACGCAGTATTTT. This translates into CASSLDSPDTQYF. The chain couples TRBV11-1 to TRBJ2-3; the D gene is possibly TRBD1 (6 bases). V was trimmed by 3 bases and J by 4 bases, leaving 8 bases between them. The CDR3 is made up of 13 amino acids. The germline CDR1 and CDR2 sequences are SGHAT and FQDESV (reference sequence).